This paragraph reports one T cell receptor (beta chain). The data were produced by immunoSEQ multiplex PCR, yet TCRdb's version contains in-frame clones alone and is incomplete. The repertoire consists of 30,000 to 40,000 clones, with 70% to 90% occurring once and the leading ten covering around 6.5%. The CDR3 is made up of 16 amino acids. The J segment lost 0 bases and the V segment lost 4 bases, leaving 8 bases of the junction unmatched. Germline CDR1 LGHDT, CDR2 YNNKEL (reference sequence). The data originate from a study of blood T cell repertoires in COVID-19. Study context: Acute-phase and convalescent COVID-19 samples originated in the United States, Italy and Spain. Sample material is recorded as cDNA or gDNA derived from T cells, B-cell-depleted T cells, or PBMCs.

The chain carries TRBV3-1 (or the pseudogene TRBV3-2) and TRBJ2-7; 8 nucleotides line up with TRBD2. Sequences were obtained from peripheral blood. The sequence was collected from a human donor in a cohort sampled during active COVID-19. The CDR3, as DNA: TGTGCCAGCAGCCCGATGGGGCGGGGGGCCTCCTACGAGCAGTACTTC. This sequence encodes CASSPMGRGASYEQYF.